This is a list of T cell receptor beta chains from one sample in a study of CD8 T cells in Susac syndrome. TCRdb used MiXCR to reprocess the immunoSEQ multiplex PCR reads, holding one entry per CDR3 protein. Of approximately 180,000 distinct CDR3 sequences in the sample, 75% to 95% were seen once. The sequencing sample was made of CD4+ T cells from PBMCs. These receptors were taken from a human donor with Susac syndrome. Both conserved end residues are part of each CDR3. A D gene is named only where the DNA matches it firmly.

d_gene	v_gene	j_gene	CDR3aa	CDR3nt
TRBD1	TRBV20-1	TRBJ1-2	CSARRQGAAWDYGYTF	TGCAGTGCTAGACGACAGGGGGCGGCTTGGGACTATGGCTACACCTTC
TRBD2	TRBV4-1	TRBJ2-3	CASSQFLAGGPDTQYF	TGCGCCAGCAGCCAATTCCTAGCGGGAGGACCAGATACGCAGTATTTT
TRBD1	TRBV7-9	TRBJ1-2	CASSRQGTLSYGYTF	TGTGCCAGCAGCAGACAGGGAACTTTATCCTATGGCTACACCTTC
NA	TRBV3-1	TRBJ2-2	CASSQAGTSNTGELFF	TGTGCCAGCAGCCAAGCTGGGACTTCGAACACCGGGGAGCTGTTTTTT
TRBD2	TRBV7-2	TRBJ2-1	CASNVGGVYNEQFF	TGTGCCAGCAATGTTGGGGGGGTGTACAATGAGCAGTTCTTC
NA	TRBV12-3/TRBV12-4	TRBJ1-1	CASHRGDSRFTEAFF	TGTGCCAGCCATCGGGGCGACAGTAGGTTTACTGAAGCTTTCTTT
NA	TRBV6-1	TRBJ2-6	CASSGTGLSSGANVLTF	TGTGCCAGCAGTGGAACAGGGTTAAGCTCTGGGGCCAACGTCCTGACTTTC
NA	TRBV12-5	TRBJ2-2	CASRGDRKTGELFF	TGTGCTAGTCGGGGGGACAGAAAAACCGGGGAGCTGTTTTTT
TRBD2	TRBV2	TRBJ2-3	CASSESQGGGVRDTQYF	TGTGCCAGCAGTGAAAGCCAGGGCGGGGGGGTGAGAGATACGCAGTATTTT
NA	TRBV5-5	TRBJ1-3	CASSLGGTGLSGNTIYF	TGTGCCAGCAGCTTGGGAGGCACAGGGTTGTCCGGAAACACCATATATTTT
TRBD2	TRBV2	TRBJ2-1	CASSDRGVLNEQFF	TGTGCCAGCAGTGACCGGGGGGTCCTCAATGAGCAGTTCTTC